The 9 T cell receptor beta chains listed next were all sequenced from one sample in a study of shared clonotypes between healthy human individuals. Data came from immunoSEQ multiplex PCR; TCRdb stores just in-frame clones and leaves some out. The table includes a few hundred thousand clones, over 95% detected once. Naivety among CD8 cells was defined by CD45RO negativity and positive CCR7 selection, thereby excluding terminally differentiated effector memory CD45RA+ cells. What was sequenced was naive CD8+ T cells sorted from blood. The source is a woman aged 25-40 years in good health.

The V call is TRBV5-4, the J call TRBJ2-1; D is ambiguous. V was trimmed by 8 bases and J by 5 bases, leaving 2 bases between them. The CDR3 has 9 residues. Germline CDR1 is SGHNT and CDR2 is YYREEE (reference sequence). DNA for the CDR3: TGTGCCAGAAACAATGAGCAGTTCTTC. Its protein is CARNNEQFF.

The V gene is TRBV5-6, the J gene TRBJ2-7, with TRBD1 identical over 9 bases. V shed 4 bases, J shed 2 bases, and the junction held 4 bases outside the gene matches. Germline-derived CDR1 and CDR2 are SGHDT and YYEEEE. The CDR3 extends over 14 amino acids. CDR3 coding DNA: TGTGCCAGCAGCCTACAGGGGGCCCCCTACGAGCAGTACTTC. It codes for CASSLQGAPYEQYF.

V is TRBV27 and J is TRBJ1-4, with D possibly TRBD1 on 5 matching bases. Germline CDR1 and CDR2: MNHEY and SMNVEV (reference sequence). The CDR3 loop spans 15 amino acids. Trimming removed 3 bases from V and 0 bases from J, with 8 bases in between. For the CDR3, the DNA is TGTGCCAGCAGTTTTCGGGGGGCAACTAATGAAAAACTGTTTTTT. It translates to CASSFRGATNEKLFF.

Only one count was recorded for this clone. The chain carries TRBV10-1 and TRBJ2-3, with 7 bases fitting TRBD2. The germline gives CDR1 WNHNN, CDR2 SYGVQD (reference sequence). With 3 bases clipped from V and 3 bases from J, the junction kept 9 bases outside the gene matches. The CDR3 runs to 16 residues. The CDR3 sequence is CASSDSGEGLTDTQYF. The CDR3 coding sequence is TGCGCCAGCAGTGATTCGGGGGAGGGCTTAACAGATACGCAGTATTTT.

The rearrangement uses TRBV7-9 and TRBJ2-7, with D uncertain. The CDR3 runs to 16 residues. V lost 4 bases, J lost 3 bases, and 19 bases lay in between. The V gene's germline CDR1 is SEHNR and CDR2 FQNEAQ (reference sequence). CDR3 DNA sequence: TGTGCCAGCAGCTCACTTGGAAGGGATGGCAGCTACGAGCAGTACTTC. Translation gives CASSSLGRDGSYEQYF.

The CDR3, as DNA: TGTGCCAGCAGCTTAGCAGGAGTAACCCCGGAAGGGCCATATAGCAATCAGCCCCAGCATTTT. Amino acids: CASSLAGVTPEGPYSNQPQHF. The V and J genes are TRBV7-8 and TRBJ1-5; D remains ambiguous. This CDR3 comprises 21 residues. Germline V gene data show CDR1 as SGHVS and CDR2 as FQNEAQ. Trimming removed 0 bases from V and 0 bases from J, with 24 bases in between.

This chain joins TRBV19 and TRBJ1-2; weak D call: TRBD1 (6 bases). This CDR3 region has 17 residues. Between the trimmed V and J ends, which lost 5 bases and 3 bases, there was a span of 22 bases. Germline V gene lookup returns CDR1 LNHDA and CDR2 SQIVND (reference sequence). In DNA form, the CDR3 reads TGTGCCAGTAGTGCCTTAGGACCGACAGGCCCCTACTATGGCTACACCTTC. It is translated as CASSALGPTGPYYGYTF.

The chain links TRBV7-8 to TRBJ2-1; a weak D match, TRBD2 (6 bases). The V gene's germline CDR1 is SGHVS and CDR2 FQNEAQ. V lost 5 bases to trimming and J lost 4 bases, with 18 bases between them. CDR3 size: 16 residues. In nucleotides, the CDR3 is TGTGCCAGCAGCCCGAGAGGACTAACCCCTTACAATGAGCAGTTCTTC. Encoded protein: CASSPRGLTPYNEQFF.

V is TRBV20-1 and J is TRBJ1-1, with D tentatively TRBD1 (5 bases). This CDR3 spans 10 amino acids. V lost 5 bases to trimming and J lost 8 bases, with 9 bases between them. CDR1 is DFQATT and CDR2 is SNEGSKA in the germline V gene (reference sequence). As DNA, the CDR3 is TGCAGTGCTGGGGGGTCCGAAGCTTTCTTT. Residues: CSAGGSEAFF.